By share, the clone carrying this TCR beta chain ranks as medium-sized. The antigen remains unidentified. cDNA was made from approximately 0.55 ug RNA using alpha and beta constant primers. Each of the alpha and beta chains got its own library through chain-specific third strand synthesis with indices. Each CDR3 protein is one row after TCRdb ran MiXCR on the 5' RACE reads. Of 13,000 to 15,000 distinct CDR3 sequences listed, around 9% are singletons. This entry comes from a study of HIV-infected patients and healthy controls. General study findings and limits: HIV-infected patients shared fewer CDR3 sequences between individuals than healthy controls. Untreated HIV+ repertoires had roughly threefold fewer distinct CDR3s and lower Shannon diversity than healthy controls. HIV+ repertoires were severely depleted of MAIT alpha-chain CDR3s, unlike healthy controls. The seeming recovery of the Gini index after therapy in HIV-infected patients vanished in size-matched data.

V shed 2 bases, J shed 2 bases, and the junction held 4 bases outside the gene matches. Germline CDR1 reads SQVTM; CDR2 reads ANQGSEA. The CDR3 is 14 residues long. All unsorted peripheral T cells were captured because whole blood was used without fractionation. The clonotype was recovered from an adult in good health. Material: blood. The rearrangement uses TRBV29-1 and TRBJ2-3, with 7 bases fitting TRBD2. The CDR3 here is CSVESAGDTDTQYF. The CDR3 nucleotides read TGCAGCGTTGAAAGCGCGGGAGACACAGATACGCAGTATTTT.